This entry describes one T cell receptor beta chain. The source of the sample is a study of control samples from healthy donors and cancer patients. Germline CDR1 LNHDA, CDR2 SQIVND (reference sequence). V lost 5 bases to trimming and J lost 8 bases, with 15 bases between them. CDR3 size: 14 residues. Clones were read by immunoSEQ multiplex PCR, and TCRdb kept only the in-frame ones, dropping some. The data show approximately 86,000 clones, over 85% seen once. The source of this sequence is a woman in her 30s in good health. The sequenced material came from blood. The chain employs TRBV19 and TRBJ1-4; perhaps TRBD1 as D (6 bases). This CDR3 is CASSRIGGGEKLFF. CDR3 coding DNA: TGTGCCAGTAGTCGTATCGGGGGCGGCGAAAAACTGTTTTTT.